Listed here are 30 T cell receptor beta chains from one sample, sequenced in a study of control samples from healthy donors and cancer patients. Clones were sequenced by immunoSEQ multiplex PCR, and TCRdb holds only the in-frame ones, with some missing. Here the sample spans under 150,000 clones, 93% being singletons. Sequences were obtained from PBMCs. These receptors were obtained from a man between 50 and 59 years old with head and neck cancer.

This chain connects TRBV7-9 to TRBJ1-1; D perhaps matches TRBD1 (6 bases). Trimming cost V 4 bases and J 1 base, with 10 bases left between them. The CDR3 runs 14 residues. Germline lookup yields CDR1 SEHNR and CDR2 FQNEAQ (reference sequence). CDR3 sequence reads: CASSSQGGNTEAFF. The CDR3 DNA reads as TGTGCCAGCAGCTCCCAAGGGGGGAACACTGAAGCTTTCTTT.

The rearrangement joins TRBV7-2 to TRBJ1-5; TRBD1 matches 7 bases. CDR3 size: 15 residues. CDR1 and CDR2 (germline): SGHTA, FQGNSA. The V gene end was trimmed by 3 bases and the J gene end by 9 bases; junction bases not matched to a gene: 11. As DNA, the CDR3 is TGTGCCAGCAGCTTGGACTACAGGGGTCGGGGGCCCCAGCATTTT. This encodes CASSLDYRGRGPQHF.

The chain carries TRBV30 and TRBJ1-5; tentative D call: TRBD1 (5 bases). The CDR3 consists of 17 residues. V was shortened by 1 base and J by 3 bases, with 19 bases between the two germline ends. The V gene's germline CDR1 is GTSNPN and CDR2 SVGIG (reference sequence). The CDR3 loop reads CAWSGALGRGNNQPQHF. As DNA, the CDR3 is TGTGCCTGGAGTGGTGCGCTGGGACGAGGGAACAATCAGCCCCAGCATTTT.

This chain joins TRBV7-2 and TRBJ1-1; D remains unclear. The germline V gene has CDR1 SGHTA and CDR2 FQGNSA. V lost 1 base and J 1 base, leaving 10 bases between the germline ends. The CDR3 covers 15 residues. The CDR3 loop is CASSLGPGTNTEAFF. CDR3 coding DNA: TGTGCCAGCAGCTTAGGTCCCGGTACGAACACTGAAGCTTTCTTT.

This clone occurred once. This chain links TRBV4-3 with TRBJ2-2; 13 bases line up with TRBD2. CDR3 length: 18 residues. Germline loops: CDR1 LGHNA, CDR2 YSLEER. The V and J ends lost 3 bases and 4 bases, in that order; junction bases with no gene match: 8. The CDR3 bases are TGCGCCAGCAGCCATTATCTCGGACTAGCGGGGGCCACCGGGGAGCTGTTTTTT. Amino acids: CASSHYLGLAGATGELFF.

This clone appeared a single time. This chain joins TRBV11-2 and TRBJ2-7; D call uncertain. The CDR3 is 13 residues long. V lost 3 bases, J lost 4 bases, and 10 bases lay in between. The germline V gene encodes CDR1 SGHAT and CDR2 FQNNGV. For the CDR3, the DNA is TGTGCCAGCAGCTTGGCCTTAAAATACGAGCAGTACTTC. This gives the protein CASSLALKYEQYF.

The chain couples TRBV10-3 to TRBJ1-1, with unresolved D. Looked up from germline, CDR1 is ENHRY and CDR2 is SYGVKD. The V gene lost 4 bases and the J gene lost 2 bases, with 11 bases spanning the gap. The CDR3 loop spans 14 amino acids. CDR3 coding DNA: TGTGCCATCAGTGCTGGGCGGAGAAACACTGAAGCTTTCTTT. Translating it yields CAISAGRRNTEAFF.

The CDR3 sequence: CASSVSRPDPRGRIYGYTF. The CDR3, as DNA: TGTGCCAGCAGCGTATCCAGACCCGATCCCAGGGGGAGGATCTATGGCTACACCTTC. This rearrangement joins TRBV9 to TRBJ1-2; 7 bases agree with TRBD1. This CDR3 has 19 residues. CDR1 is SGDLS and CDR2 is YYNGEE in the germline V gene. V shed 1 base, J shed 4 bases, and the junction held 19 bases outside the gene matches.

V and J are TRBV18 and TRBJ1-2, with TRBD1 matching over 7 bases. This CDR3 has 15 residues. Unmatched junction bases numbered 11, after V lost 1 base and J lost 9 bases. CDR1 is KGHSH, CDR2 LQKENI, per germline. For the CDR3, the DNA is TGTGCCAGCTCACCACAACAGGGGAACGCGGTACGCTACACCTTC. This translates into CASSPQQGNAVRYTF.

The CDR3 DNA follows: TGTGCCAGCAGTTTGAGGAGACTAGACATTTCTGGGGCCAACGTCCTGACTTTC. Protein product: CASSLRRLDISGANVLTF. The V and J genes are TRBV27 and TRBJ2-6; D may be TRBD2 (6 bases). CDR3 length: 18 amino acids. Between the trimmed V and J ends, which lost 3 bases and 1 base, there was a span of 16 bases. Germline CDR1 is MNHEY and CDR2 is SMNVEV (reference sequence). Variable domain in full (rest from reference TRBV27 and TRBJ2-6): EAQVTQNPRYLITVTGKKLTVTCSQNMNHEYMSWYRQDPGLGLRQIYYSMNVEVTDKGDVPEGYKVSRKEKRNFPLILESPSPNQTSLYFCASSLRRLDISGANVLTFGAGSRLTVL.

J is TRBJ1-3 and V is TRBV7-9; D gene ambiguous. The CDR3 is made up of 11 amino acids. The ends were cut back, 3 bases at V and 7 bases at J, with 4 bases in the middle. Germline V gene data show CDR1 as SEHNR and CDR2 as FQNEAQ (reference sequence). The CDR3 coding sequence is TGTGCCAGCAGCTTCCGGAACACCATATATTTT. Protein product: CASSFRNTIYF.

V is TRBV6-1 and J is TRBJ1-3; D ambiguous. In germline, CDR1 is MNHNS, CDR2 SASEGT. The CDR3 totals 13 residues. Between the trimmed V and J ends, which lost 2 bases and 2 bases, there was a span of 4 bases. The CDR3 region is CASSEWPGNTIYF. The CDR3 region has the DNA TGTGCCAGCAGTGAATGGCCTGGAAACACCATATATTTT.

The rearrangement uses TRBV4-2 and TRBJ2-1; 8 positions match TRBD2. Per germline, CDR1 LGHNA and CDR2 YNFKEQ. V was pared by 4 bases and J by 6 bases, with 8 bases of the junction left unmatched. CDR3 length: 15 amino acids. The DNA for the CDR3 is TGTGCCAGCAGCCGACCGGGACTAGTGATCAATGAGCAGTTCTTC. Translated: CASSRPGLVINEQFF.

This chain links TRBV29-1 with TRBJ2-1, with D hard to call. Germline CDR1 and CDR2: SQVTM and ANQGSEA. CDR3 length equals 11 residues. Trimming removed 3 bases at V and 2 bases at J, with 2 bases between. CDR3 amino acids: CSVDPYNEQFF. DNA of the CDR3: TGCAGCGTTGACCCCTACAATGAGCAGTTCTTC.

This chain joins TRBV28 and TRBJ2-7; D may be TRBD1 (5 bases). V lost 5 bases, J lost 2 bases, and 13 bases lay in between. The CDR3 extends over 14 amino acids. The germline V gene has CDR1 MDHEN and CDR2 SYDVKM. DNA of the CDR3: TGTGCCAGCAGTGGCCATGGGGCCCCCTACGAGCAGTACTTC. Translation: CASSGHGAPYEQYF.

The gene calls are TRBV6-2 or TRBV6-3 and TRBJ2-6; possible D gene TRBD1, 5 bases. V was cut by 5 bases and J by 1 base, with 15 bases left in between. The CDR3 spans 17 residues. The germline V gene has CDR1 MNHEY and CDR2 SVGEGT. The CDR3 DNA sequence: TGTGCCAGCAGTAATCTCATACAGGCATCTGGGGCCAACGTCCTGACTTTC. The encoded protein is CASSNLIQASGANVLTF.

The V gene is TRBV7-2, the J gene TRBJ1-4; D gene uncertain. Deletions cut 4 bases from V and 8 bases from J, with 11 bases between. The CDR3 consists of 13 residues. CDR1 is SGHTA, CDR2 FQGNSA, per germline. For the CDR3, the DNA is TGTGCCAGCAGCTCCAGAACTGGCGAAAAACTGTTTTTT. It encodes CASSSRTGEKLFF.

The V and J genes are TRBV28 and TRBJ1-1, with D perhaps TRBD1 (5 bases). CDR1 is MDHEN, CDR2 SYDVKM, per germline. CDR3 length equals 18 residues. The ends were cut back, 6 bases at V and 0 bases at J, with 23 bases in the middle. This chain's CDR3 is CASRQNWGGSPLNTEAFF. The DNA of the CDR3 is TGTGCCAGCAGACAAAACTGGGGGGGGAGCCCTCTGAACACTGAAGCTTTCTTT. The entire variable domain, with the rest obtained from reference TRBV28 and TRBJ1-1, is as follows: DVKVTQSSRYLVKRTGEKVFLECVQDMDHENMFWYRQDPGLGLRLIYFSYDVKMKEKGDIPEGYSVSREKKERFSLILESASTNQTSMYLCASRQNWGGSPLNTEAFFGQGTRLTVV.

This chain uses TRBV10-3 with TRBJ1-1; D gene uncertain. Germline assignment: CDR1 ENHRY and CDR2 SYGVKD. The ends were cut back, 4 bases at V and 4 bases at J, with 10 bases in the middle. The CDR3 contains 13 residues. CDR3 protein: CAISVTGSTEAFF. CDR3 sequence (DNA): TGTGCCATCAGTGTGACGGGAAGCACTGAAGCTTTCTTT.

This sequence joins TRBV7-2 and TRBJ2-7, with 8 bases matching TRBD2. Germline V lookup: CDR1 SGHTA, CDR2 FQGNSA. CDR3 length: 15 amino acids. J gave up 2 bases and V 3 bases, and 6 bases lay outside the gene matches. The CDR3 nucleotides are TGTGCCAGCAGCTTGGAAACTAGCGGCCCCTACGAGCAGTACTTC. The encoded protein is CASSLETSGPYEQYF.

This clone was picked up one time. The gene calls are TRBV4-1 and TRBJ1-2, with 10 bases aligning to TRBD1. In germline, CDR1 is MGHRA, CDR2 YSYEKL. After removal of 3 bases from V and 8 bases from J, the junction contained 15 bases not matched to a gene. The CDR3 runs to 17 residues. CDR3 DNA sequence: TGCGCCAGCAGCCAGGCCATTAAGACAGGGGGCAGAGAAGGCTACACCTTC. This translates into CASSQAIKTGGREGYTF.

The CDR3 is CASSLNGPDTQYF. The CDR3 DNA is TGTGCCAGCAGTTTAAACGGACCAGATACGCAGTATTTT. V gene TRBV12-3 or TRBV12-4 combines with J gene TRBJ2-3; D uncertain. The CDR3 has 13 residues. Trimming cost V 2 bases and J 4 bases, with 7 bases left between them.

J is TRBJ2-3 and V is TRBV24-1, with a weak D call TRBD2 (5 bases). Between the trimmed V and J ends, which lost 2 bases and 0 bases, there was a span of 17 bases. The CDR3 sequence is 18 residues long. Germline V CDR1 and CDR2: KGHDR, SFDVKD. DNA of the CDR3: TGTGCCACCAGTGATTCCTTCAGGAGGCACCGAAGCACAGATACGCAGTATTTT. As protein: CATSDSFRRHRSTDTQYF.

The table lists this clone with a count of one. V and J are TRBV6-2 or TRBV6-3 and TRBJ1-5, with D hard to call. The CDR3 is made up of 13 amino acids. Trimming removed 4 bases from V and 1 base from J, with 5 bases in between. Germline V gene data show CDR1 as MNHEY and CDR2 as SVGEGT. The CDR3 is CASSFVSNQPQHF. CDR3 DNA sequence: TGTGCCAGCAGTTTCGTGAGCAATCAGCCCCAGCATTTT.

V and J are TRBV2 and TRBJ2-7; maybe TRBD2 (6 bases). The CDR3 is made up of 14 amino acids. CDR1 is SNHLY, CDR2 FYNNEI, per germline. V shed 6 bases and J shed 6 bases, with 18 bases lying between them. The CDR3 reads CASRERDLSREQYF. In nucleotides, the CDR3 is TGTGCCAGCAGGGAACGGGACTTGTCGCGCGAGCAGTACTTC. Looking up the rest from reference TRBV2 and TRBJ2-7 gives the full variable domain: EPEVTQTPSHQVTQMGQEVILRCVPISNHLYFYWYRQILGQKVEFLVSFYNNEISEKSEIFDDQFSVERPDGSNFTLKIRSTKLEDSAMYFCASRERDLSREQYFGPGTRLTVT.

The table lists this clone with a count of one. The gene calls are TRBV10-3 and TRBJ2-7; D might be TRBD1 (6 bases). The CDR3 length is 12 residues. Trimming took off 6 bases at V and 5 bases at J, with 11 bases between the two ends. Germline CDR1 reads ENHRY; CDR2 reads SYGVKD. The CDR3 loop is CAISPGTHEQYF. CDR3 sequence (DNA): TGTGCCATCAGCCCCGGGACACACGAGCAGTACTTC.

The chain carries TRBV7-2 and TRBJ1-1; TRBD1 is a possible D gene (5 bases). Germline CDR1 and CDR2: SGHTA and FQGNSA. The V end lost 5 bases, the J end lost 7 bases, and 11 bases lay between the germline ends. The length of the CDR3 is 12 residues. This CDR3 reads CASSAGPNEAFF. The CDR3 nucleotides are TGTGCCAGCAGCGCGGGACCTAATGAAGCTTTCTTT.

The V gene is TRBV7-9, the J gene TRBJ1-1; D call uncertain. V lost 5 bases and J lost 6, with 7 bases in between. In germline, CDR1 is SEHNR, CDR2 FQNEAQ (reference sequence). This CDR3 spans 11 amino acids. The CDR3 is CASSREAEAFF. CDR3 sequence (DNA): TGTGCCAGCAGCCGAGAAGCTGAAGCTTTCTTT. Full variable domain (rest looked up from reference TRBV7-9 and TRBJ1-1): DTGVSQNPRHKITKRGQNVTFRCDPISEHNRLYWYRQTLGQGPEFLTYFQNEAQLEKSRLLSDRFSAERPKGSFSTLEIQRTEQGDSAMYLCASSREAEAFFGQGTRLTVV.

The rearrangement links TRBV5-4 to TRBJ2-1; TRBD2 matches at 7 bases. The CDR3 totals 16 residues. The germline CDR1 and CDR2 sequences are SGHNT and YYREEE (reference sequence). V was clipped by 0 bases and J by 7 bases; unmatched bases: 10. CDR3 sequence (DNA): TGTGCCAGCAGCTTGGGGCCGCCGGGGGGAAGTAATGAGCAGTTCTTC. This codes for CASSLGPPGGSNEQFF.

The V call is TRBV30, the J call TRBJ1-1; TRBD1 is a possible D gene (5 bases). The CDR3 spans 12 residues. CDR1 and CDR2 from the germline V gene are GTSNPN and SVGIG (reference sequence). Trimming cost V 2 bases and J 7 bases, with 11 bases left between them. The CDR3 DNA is TGTGCCTGGAGTATCTCAGGGATTGAAGCTTTCTTT. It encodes CAWSISGIEAFF.